The present T cell receptor beta chain was sequenced within a study of blood T cell repertoires in COVID-19. In the original analysis: Nucleated cell number was recorded as an estimate derived from reference gene primer amplification. Profiled with immunoSEQ multiplex PCR; TCRdb holds only in-frame clones, not every one. The V and J calls and clone size come from that table; D and trimming were worked out from the DNA. This sample has 140,000 or so clones, with around four fifths found just once. This CDR3 contains 12 residues. Germline loops: CDR1 SQVTM, CDR2 ANQGSEA. V was pared by 4 bases and J by 4 bases, with 2 bases of the junction left unmatched. Note on this clone: Other DNA sequences in this specimen translate into the identical CDR3.

The sample taken for sequencing was peripheral blood. The sequence was collected from a human donor in a cohort sampled during active COVID-19. This chain connects TRBV29-1 to TRBJ1-1, with 8 bases matching TRBD1. The CDR3 DNA reads TGCAGCGTTGCCGACAGGGGCACTGAAGCTTTCTTT. Encoded protein: CSVADRGTEAFF.